The 30 T cell receptor beta chains below come from one sample, sequenced in a study of control samples from healthy donors and cancer patients. Assay used: immunoSEQ multiplex PCR; TCRdb lists only in-frame clones, some missing. The sample gives about 170,000 clones, roughly nine tenths of which show up once; more than 1.3% is in the top ten. The sequenced sample consisted of blood. The receptors were sampled from a woman aged 25 to 39 in good health.

The DNA of the CDR3 is TGTGCCAGCAGCCAAGAGTTTGGTGACTACAATGAGCAGTTCTTC. Encoded protein: CASSQEFGDYNEQFF. V is TRBV4-2 and J is TRBJ2-1; no firm D call. The CDR3 is 15 amino acids. V was clipped by 0 bases and J by 3 bases, with 9 bases between them. CDR1 and CDR2 (germline): LGHNA, YNFKEQ.

As concerns this clone: A read error may produce the germline difference seen at one junction end. The chain links TRBV6-5 to TRBJ2-3; 12 bases agree with TRBD2. The germline CDR1 and CDR2 sequences are MNHEY and SVGAGI. The CDR3 loop spans 16 amino acids. The CDR3 nucleotides read TGTGCCAGCAGTAACTCACTAGCGGGGGGTTCAGATACGCAGTATTTT. The encoded protein is CASSNSLAGGSDTQYF.

The rearrangement links TRBV3-1 (or the pseudogene TRBV3-2) to TRBJ2-5; D call uncertain. The CDR3 extends over 13 amino acids. CDR1 is LGHDT and CDR2 is YNNKEL in the germline V gene (reference sequence). Trimming removed 3 bases at V and 0 bases at J, with 5 bases between. CDR3 nucleotide sequence: TGTGCCAGCAGCCATGATTACCAAGAGACCCAGTACTTC. Amino acids: CASSHDYQETQYF.

The rearrangement uses TRBV7-8 and TRBJ1-1; 11 nucleotides agree with TRBD1. V trimming: 2 bases; J trimming: 6 bases; junction bases outside the gene matches: 8. The germline CDR1 and CDR2 sequences are SGHVS and FQNEAQ. CDR3 length: 16 amino acids. The CDR3 sequence: CASSLLGQGEFAEAFF. Written as DNA, the CDR3 is TGTGCCAGCAGCTTATTGGGACAGGGGGAGTTCGCTGAAGCTTTCTTT.

The J gene is TRBJ2-1, the V gene TRBV10-3, with D tentatively TRBD1 (5 bases). Trimming removed 5 bases from V and 7 bases from J, with 6 bases in between. The CDR3 covers 11 residues. CDR1 is ENHRY, CDR2 SYGVKD, per germline. The CDR3 region has the DNA TGTGCCATCAGTCAGGGAAATGAGCAGTTCTTC. It encodes CAISQGNEQFF.

The rearrangement links TRBV5-1 to TRBJ2-4; D tentatively fits TRBD1 or TRBD2 (5 bases each). V was cut by 0 bases and J by 0 bases, with 13 bases left in between. CDR3 length: 17 residues. CDR1 is SGHRS, CDR2 YFSETQ, per germline. CDR3 DNA sequence: TGCGCCAGCAGCTTGGGGGGACCGAAGTTAGCCAAAAACATTCAGTACTTC. This encodes CASSLGGPKLAKNIQYF.

The chain joins TRBV6-5 to TRBJ1-5; 10 nucleotides agree with TRBD1. Germline loops: CDR1 MNHEY, CDR2 SVGAGI. Losses at the gene ends were 7 bases for V and 5 bases for J; bases not matched to a gene: 8. The CDR3 runs to 15 residues. DNA for the CDR3: TGTGCCAGCAAGAATGGACAGGGGGTATATCAGCCCCAGCATTTT. Translation gives CASKNGQGVYQPQHF.

The chain is built from TRBV9 and TRBJ1-5, with a possible D match to TRBD1 (5 bases). Looked up from germline, CDR1 is SGDLS and CDR2 is YYNGEE. This CDR3 has 15 residues. V was pared by 0 bases and J by 5 bases, with 12 bases between. The CDR3, as DNA: TGTGCCAGCAGCGTAGGGGACGGAACCCATCAGCCCCAGCATTTT. The encoded protein is CASSVGDGTHQPQHF.

The V and J genes are TRBV7-2 and TRBJ1-2; possible D gene TRBD1, 5 bases. In germline, CDR1 is SGHTA, CDR2 FQGNSA. The CDR3 has 14 residues. The V end was cut by 1 base, the J end by 6 bases, with 12 bases between. The DNA for the CDR3 is TGTGCCAGCAGCTTAGTCGTTGGGGACGATGGCTACACCTTC. Protein: CASSLVVGDDGYTF.

This rearrangement joins TRBV6-5 to TRBJ2-6; 8 nucleotides align to TRBD1. J lost 0 bases, V lost 5 bases, and 0 bases had no gene match. The CDR3 contains 15 residues. CDR1 and CDR2 (germline): MNHEY, SVGAGI. The CDR3 loop is CASSTGGSGANVLTF. DNA for the CDR3: TGTGCCAGCAGTACAGGGGGCTCTGGGGCCAACGTCCTGACTTTC.

This chain connects TRBV24-1 to TRBJ2-3; possibly TRBD2 for D (5 bases). Trimming stripped 5 bases from V and 2 bases from J, with 7 bases between. The CDR3 extends over 13 amino acids. CDR1 KGHDR and CDR2 SFDVKD come from the germline V gene. For the CDR3, the DNA is TGTGCCACCAGTGGGGAGCCCACAGATACGCAGTATTTT. Translated, it gives CATSGEPTDTQYF.

The chain combines TRBV7-2 with TRBJ2-2; D gene ambiguous. CDR1 is SGHTA, CDR2 FQGNSA, per germline. The germline V and J ends were trimmed by 1 base and 7 bases, with 7 bases remaining between them. The CDR3 extends over 13 amino acids. CDR3 nucleotide sequence: TGTGCCAGCAGCTTAGGGCGGATCGGGGAGCTGTTTTTT. It translates to CASSLGRIGELFF.

The chain has TRBV14 and TRBJ1-1; 9 positions agree with TRBD1. V shed 5 bases and J 4 bases; nucleotides not matched to a gene: 5. Germline CDR1 and CDR2: SGHDN and FVKESK. This CDR3 comprises 14 residues. The DNA of the CDR3 is TGTGCCAGCAGCAACAGGGGGCAAGGCACTGAAGCTTTCTTT. It yields the protein CASSNRGQGTEAFF.

This clone was observed a single time. This chain connects TRBV3-1 (or the pseudogene TRBV3-2) to TRBJ2-3; TRBD1 agrees at 7 bases. There are 15 residues in the CDR3. CDR1 and CDR2 from the germline V gene are LGHDT and YNNKEL (reference sequence). V lost 0 bases and J lost 4; bases outside the gene matches: 4. This chain's CDR3 is CASSQDRRGSDTQYF. The CDR3 region has the DNA TGTGCCAGCAGCCAAGATCGCAGGGGGTCAGATACGCAGTATTTT.

This chain links TRBV14 with TRBJ1-4; possibly TRBD1 for D (5 bases). Trimming shortened V by 1 base and J by 7 bases, and 10 bases separated the two germline ends. In germline, CDR1 is SGHDN, CDR2 FVKESK. This CDR3 has 14 amino acids. CDR3 sequence reads: CASSQGGLFEKLFF. The CDR3 coding sequence is TGTGCCAGCAGCCAAGGGGGGTTATTTGAAAAACTGTTTTTT. The full variable domain, in which reference TRBV14 and TRBJ1-4 provide the parts outside the CDR3, is EAGVTQFPSHSVIEKGQTVTLRCDPISGHDNLYWYRRVMGKEIKFLLHFVKESKQDESGMPNNRFLAERTGGTYSTLKVQPAELEDSGVYFCASSQGGLFEKLFFGSGTQLSVL.

The chain employs TRBV4-2 and TRBJ1-2, with 10 bases that match TRBD1. The CDR3 spans 15 residues. From germline, CDR1 is LGHNA and CDR2 YNFKEQ. V shed 1 base and J 7 bases; nucleotides not matched to a gene: 6. The CDR3 sequence: CASSQGAGQGSGYTF. CDR3 nucleotide sequence: TGTGCCAGCAGCCAAGGGGCGGGACAGGGGTCTGGCTACACCTTC.

This chain links TRBV5-8 with TRBJ1-2, with D perhaps TRBD1 (6 bases). V lost 2 bases and J lost 8, with 19 bases in between. The germline V gene encodes CDR1 SGHTS and CDR2 YDEGEE. There are 15 residues in the CDR3. CDR3 in amino acids: CASSLSYYRASGYTF. The CDR3 nucleotides read TGTGCCAGCAGCTTAAGTTACTACAGGGCGTCGGGCTACACCTTC.

V is TRBV11-2 and J is TRBJ2-4; 9 bases line up with TRBD1. The J segment lost 0 bases and the V segment lost 1 base, leaving 7 bases of the junction unmatched. Germline-derived CDR1 and CDR2 are SGHAT and FQNNGV. CDR3 length: 18 amino acids. CDR3 sequence: CASSLAQGASRAKNIQYF. In DNA form, the CDR3 reads TGTGCCAGCAGCTTAGCACAGGGGGCGTCTCGAGCCAAAAACATTCAGTACTTC.

The chain is built from TRBV10-3 and TRBJ1-1; 8 bases map to TRBD1. The CDR3 totals 14 residues. Germline assignment: CDR1 ENHRY and CDR2 SYGVKD. The J segment lost 1 base and the V segment lost 2 bases, leaving 0 bases of the junction unmatched. The DNA for the CDR3 is TGTGCCATCAGTGAGGGACAGGGGAACACTGAAGCTTTCTTT. Residues: CAISEGQGNTEAFF.

V is TRBV7-3 and J is TRBJ2-1; TRBD1 matches at 8 bases. The ends lost 5 bases at V and 7 bases at J; junction bases unmatched: 1. The germline V gene has CDR1 SGHTA and CDR2 FQGTGA. CDR3 length: 12 residues. CDR3 region: CASSRQGNEQFF. In DNA form, the CDR3 reads TGTGCCAGCAGCCGACAGGGGAATGAGCAGTTCTTC. The complete variable domain, with remaining parts taken from reference TRBV7-3 and TRBJ2-1, reads GAGVSQTPSNKVTEKGKYVELRCDPISGHTALYWYRQSLGQGPEFLIYFQGTGAADDSGLPNDRFFAVRPEGSVSTLKIQRTERGDSAVYLCASSRQGNEQFFGPGTRLTVL.

The CDR3: CASGIAGRSYEQYF. The CDR3, as DNA: TGTGCCAGCGGAATAGCGGGGCGATCCTACGAGCAGTACTTC. The chain uses TRBV11-2 and TRBJ2-7, with 8 bases lining up with TRBD2. CDR1 is SGHAT, CDR2 FQNNGV, per germline. V trimming: 8 bases; J trimming: 1 base; junction bases outside the gene matches: 7. The CDR3 consists of 14 residues. Variable domain in full (rest from reference TRBV11-2 and TRBJ2-7): EAGVAQSPRYKIIEKRQSVAFWCNPISGHATLYWYQQILGQGPKLLIQFQNNGVVDDSQLPKDRFSAERLKGVDSTLKIQPAKLEDSAVYLCASGIAGRSYEQYFGPGTRLTVT.

The V and J genes are TRBV18 and TRBJ2-7; 9 bases map to TRBD1. Germline V CDR1 and CDR2: KGHSH, LQKENI. This CDR3 spans 15 amino acids. V lost 0 bases to trimming and J lost 4 bases; unmatched junction nucleotides: 4. The CDR3 DNA reads TGTGCCAGCTCACCACCTGCGGGACAGGGTTACGAGCAGTACTTC. As protein: CASSPPAGQGYEQYF. The full variable domain, with the rest looked up from reference TRBV18 and TRBJ2-7, is NAGVMQNPRHLVRRRGQEARLRCSPMKGHSHVYWYRQLPEEGLKFMVYLQKENIIDESGMPKERFSAEFPKEGPSILRIQQVVRGDSAAYFCASSPPAGQGYEQYFGPGTRLTVT.

The chain employs TRBV4-2 and TRBJ2-4; 8 nucleotides align to TRBD1. After removal of 0 bases from V and 3 bases from J, the junction contained 1 base not matched to a gene. The CDR3 contains 15 residues. Germline loops: CDR1 LGHNA, CDR2 YNFKEQ. The CDR3 is CASSQDGTGKNIQYF. The DNA for the CDR3 is TGTGCCAGCAGCCAAGATGGGACAGGCAAAAACATTCAGTACTTC.

This sequence joins TRBV7-9 and TRBJ1-1, with D tentatively TRBD1 (5 bases). The CDR3 covers 14 residues. The V gene's germline CDR1 is SEHNR and CDR2 FQNEAQ (reference sequence). Trimming removed 4 bases at V and 1 base at J, with 10 bases between. The CDR3 sequence is CASSWGRSNTEAFF. The CDR3 DNA reads TGTGCCAGCAGCTGGGGACGGTCGAACACTGAAGCTTTCTTT.

The rearrangement uses TRBV24-1 and TRBJ2-1, with 14 nucleotides matching TRBD2. V trimming: 6 bases; J trimming: 7 bases; junction bases outside the gene matches: 1. The germline V gene encodes CDR1 KGHDR and CDR2 SFDVKD. CDR3 size: 14 residues. The CDR3 bases are TGTGCCACCAGTAGGACTAGCGGGGGGAATGAGCAGTTCTTC. Protein: CATSRTSGGNEQFF.

The chain links TRBV12-3 or TRBV12-4 to TRBJ1-2; tentative D call: TRBD1 (5 bases). The CDR3 totals 12 residues. V lost 3 bases and J lost 4, with 6 bases in between. CDR3 DNA sequence: TGTGCCAGCAGTTTTGGGGGCTATGGCTACACCTTC. Translated: CASSFGGYGYTF.

This chain joins TRBV3-1 (or the pseudogene TRBV3-2) and TRBJ1-1, with D perhaps matching TRBD1 (6 bases). The CDR3 spans 14 residues. V gave up 6 bases and J gave up 2 bases, with 13 bases separating them. Germline V gene sequence: CDR1 LGHDT, CDR2 YNNKEL (reference sequence). The CDR3, as DNA: TGTGCCAGCAGGCCTACAGGGAGAAACACTGAAGCTTTCTTT. Protein: CASRPTGRNTEAFF.

The V and J genes are TRBV3-1 (or the pseudogene TRBV3-2) and TRBJ1-1; D is possibly TRBD1 (5 bases). CDR1 and CDR2 (germline): LGHDT, YNNKEL (reference sequence). V lost 4 bases and J 7 bases, leaving 13 bases between the germline ends. The CDR3 covers 13 residues. This chain's CDR3 is CASSLSGRNEAFF. The CDR3 DNA is TGTGCCAGCAGCCTGTCGGGACGTAATGAAGCTTTCTTT.

This chain connects TRBV5-6 to TRBJ1-2; D might be TRBD1 (5 bases). The V gene's germline CDR1 is SGHDT and CDR2 YYEEEE. The ends were cut back, 0 bases at V and 8 bases at J, with 8 bases in the middle. The CDR3 has 12 residues. CDR3 nucleotides: TGTGCCAGCAGCTTGGTTGAGGGGGGCTACACCTTC. Protein product: CASSLVEGGYTF. The whole variable domain, filled in from reference TRBV5-6 and TRBJ1-2, reads DAGVTQSPTHLIKTRGQQVTLRCSPKSGHDTVSWYQQALGQGPQFIFQYYEEEERQRGNFPDRFSGHQFPNYSSELNVNALLLGDSALYLCASSLVEGGYTFGSGTRLTVV.

CDR3 sequence reads: CASRPNRGGTYEQYF. The CDR3 DNA reads as TGTGCCAGCAGACCTAACAGGGGGGGGACCTACGAGCAGTACTTC. This rearrangement joins TRBV6-2 or TRBV6-3 to TRBJ2-7, with a possible D match to TRBD1 (8 bases). The ends were cut back, 6 bases at V and 2 bases at J, with 17 bases in the middle. The CDR3 covers 15 residues. In germline, CDR1 is MNHEY, CDR2 SVGEGT.